The 24 T cell receptor beta chains below all came from one sample that was sequenced in a study of human T cells and chemical hapten exposure. Stated time point: pre-sensitization, week 0. The treatment is: therapeutic diphenylcyclopropenone sensitization with weekly scalp DPC. MiXCR was run by TCRdb on the RACE reads, yielding one entry per CDR3 protein. The sample records 300,000 to 450,000 distinct CDR3 sequences, around 5.5% being singletons. This specimen was whole blood, taken in connection with sensitization to the hapten diphenylcyclopropenone (DPC). These receptors were collected from a woman under 30 with alopecia areata. Some clones in this sample may be carry-over from other donors' samples.

This clonotype was detected ten times or more. The chain links TRBV5-5 to TRBJ1-6; 7 nucleotides line up with TRBD1. This CDR3 is built from 13 residues. The germline gives CDR1 SGHKS, CDR2 YYEKEE (reference sequence). With V trimmed by 2 bases and J by 10 bases, 3 bases remained unmatched. The CDR3 spells CASSLQGYSPLHF. The CDR3 DNA is TGTGCCAGCAGCTTACAGGGGTACTCACCCCTCCACTTT. Complete variable domain (other parts from reference TRBV5-5 and TRBJ1-6): DAGVTQSPTHLIKTRGQQVTLRCSPISGHKSVSWYQQVLGQGPQFIFQYYEKEERGRGNFPDRFSARQFPNYSSELNVNALLLGDSALYLCASSLQGYSPLHFGNGTRLTVT.

The rearrangement uses TRBV7-3 and TRBJ2-2; tentative D call: TRBD2 (6 bases). CDR3 length: 16 amino acids. The germline gives CDR1 SGHTA, CDR2 FQGTGA. V lost 5 bases, J lost 4 bases, and 17 bases lay in between. The chain's CDR3 is CASSKLTRGTTGELFF. As DNA, the CDR3 is TGTGCCAGCAGCAAACTCACCCGCGGGACCACCGGGGAGCTGTTTTTT.

The V call is TRBV24-1, the J call TRBJ2-3, with no clear D. The germline CDR1 and CDR2 sequences are KGHDR and SFDVKD. The CDR3 length is 15 residues. Deletions cut 5 bases from V and 0 bases from J, with 11 bases between. DNA for the CDR3: TGTGCCACCAGTGGACAATACCCTAGCACAGATACGCAGTATTTT. Translated, it gives CATSGQYPSTDTQYF.

By frequency in the sample, this clonotype is large. The chain joins TRBV10-3 to TRBJ2-3; D may match TRBD1 or TRBD2 (5 bases each). V dropped 5 bases and J dropped 4 bases, with 19 bases sitting between them. Germline CDR1 is ENHRY and CDR2 is SYGVKD. The CDR3 consists of 16 residues. The CDR3 sequence: CAISSPARDGSDTQYF. The CDR3 coding sequence is TGTGCCATCAGTTCGCCAGCAAGGGACGGATCAGATACGCAGTATTTT.

The chain links TRBV29-1 to TRBJ1-1; D is ambiguous. This CDR3 is built from 13 residues. Germline V gene lookup returns CDR1 SQVTM and CDR2 ANQGSEA. The V and J ends lost 5 bases and 6 bases respectively, with 16 bases between them. The CDR3 DNA sequence: TGCAGCGTTTATGGACCCCTAGTCGCTGAAGCTTTCTTT. It encodes CSVYGPLVAEAFF.

This clonotype was observed a handful of times. The genes are TRBV7-9 and TRBJ1-4, with 7 bases matching TRBD1. J gave up 8 bases and V 5 bases, and 8 bases lay outside the gene matches. Germline V gives CDR1 SEHNR, CDR2 FQNEAQ (reference sequence). The CDR3 is 14 amino acids. CDR3 DNA: TGTGCCAGCAGCGGGTACAGGGGAAGCGAAAAACTGTTTTTT. Encoded protein: CASSGYRGSEKLFF.

This chain joins TRBV5-1 and TRBJ1-1, with TRBD1 identical over 10 bases. V was clipped by 4 bases and J by 4 bases; unmatched bases: 13. Germline V gene data show CDR1 as SGHRS and CDR2 as YFSETQ. The CDR3 consists of 17 residues. The CDR3 loop reads CASSLTRQGARITEAFF. CDR3 nucleotide sequence: TGCGCCAGCAGCCTGACCCGACAGGGGGCGAGGATCACTGAAGCTTTCTTT.

In this sample, this clonotype turned up many times. V usage is TRBV6-2 or TRBV6-3 and J usage is TRBJ2-1, with D maybe TRBD1 (5 bases). This CDR3 comprises 14 residues. CDR1 is MNHEY and CDR2 is SVGEGT in the germline V gene. Trimming took off 2 bases at V and 4 bases at J, with 9 bases between the two ends. The CDR3 nucleotides read TGTGCCAGCAGTTACCTGACAGATTACAATGAGCAGTTCTTC. Amino acid sequence: CASSYLTDYNEQFF.

V and J are TRBV10-3 and TRBJ1-4; D gene unclear. The CDR3 extends over 14 amino acids. Trimming took 3 bases from V and 5 from J, leaving 10 bases between them. Germline V gene sequence: CDR1 ENHRY, CDR2 SYGVKD. CDR3 loop: CAISDSNLNEKLFF. CDR3 DNA: TGTGCCATCAGTGACAGTAACCTAAATGAAAAACTGTTTTTT.

Many counts were recorded for this clonotype. J is TRBJ1-5 and V is TRBV12-3 or TRBV12-4; D not resolved. The CDR3 runs to 14 residues. V gave up 1 base and J gave up 3 bases, with 7 bases separating them. The CDR3 spells CASSLGQVNQPQHF. CDR3 nucleotides: TGTGCCAGCAGTTTAGGTCAGGTCAATCAGCCCCAGCATTTT.

This chain connects TRBV7-2 to TRBJ2-7; D call uncertain. Germline V gene lookup returns CDR1 SGHTA and CDR2 FQGNSA. The V gene lost 3 bases and the J gene lost 5 bases, with 14 bases spanning the gap. The CDR3 contains 14 residues. DNA of the CDR3: TGTGCCAGCAGCTTGGATAGGGTTGTCGACGAGCAGTACTTC. Its protein is CASSLDRVVDEQYF.

The chain recombines TRBV5-5 with TRBJ2-3; D gene ambiguous. The CDR3 totals 16 residues. Trimming stripped 2 bases from V and 3 bases from J, with 16 bases between. Germline CDR1 and CDR2: SGHKS and YYEKEE (reference sequence). CDR3 sequence: CASSFDREKLTDTQYF. In DNA, the CDR3 is TGTGCCAGCAGCTTTGATAGGGAAAAGCTGACAGATACGCAGTATTTT.

This clonotype was recorded a few times. V is TRBV9 and J is TRBJ2-7; D tentatively reads TRBD1 or TRBD2 (5 bases each). Germline loops: CDR1 SGDLS, CDR2 YYNGEE. The CDR3 loop spans 13 amino acids. Trimming pared 3 bases from V and 7 bases from J, leaving 14 bases between. The CDR3 DNA reads TGTGCCAGCAGCGGGGGACCCGGCGGAGAGCAGTACTTC. Translated, it gives CASSGGPGGEQYF.

This clonotype was picked up many times. This chain connects TRBV4-2 to TRBJ2-3, with 7 bases aligning to TRBD1. This CDR3 has 19 residues. Looked up from germline, CDR1 is LGHNA and CDR2 is YNFKEQ. V was clipped by 1 base and J by 3 bases; unmatched bases: 16. Here the CDR3 DNA reads TGTGCCAGCAGCCAAGCAATTGGGCGAGGGACAGCCCTTACAGATACGCAGTATTTT. Amino acid sequence: CASSQAIGRGTALTDTQYF.

This clonotype appeared many times. In DNA, the CDR3 is TGTGCCAGCAGCAAAGAGGTTGATTCGGCGGGACTCCCCTTCGCTAGCACAGATACGCAGTATTTT. It is translated as CASSKEVDSAGLPFASTDTQYF. This chain connects TRBV21-1 to TRBJ2-3; TRBD2 is the table's D call, not checked against the DNA. TRBV21-1 counts as a pseudogene. CDR3 size: 22 residues.

The chain couples TRBV5-4 to TRBJ1-4; D unclear. The CDR3 spans 16 residues. Germline CDR1 is SGHNT and CDR2 is YYREEE (reference sequence). Trimming took 0 bases from V and 5 from J, leaving 14 bases between them. DNA for the CDR3: TGTGCCAGCAGCTTGGGACCCCAGGCTCGGAATGAAAAACTGTTTTTT. It specifies CASSLGPQARNEKLFF.

On this clonotype itself: A much larger clone sits a single nucleotide away, making a read error possible. The V gene is TRBV27, the J gene TRBJ1-2; 7 bases fit TRBD1. This CDR3 comprises 13 residues. Germline V gives CDR1 MNHEY, CDR2 SMNVEV (reference sequence). CDR3 sequence: CASGLKGADGYTF. The CDR3 bases are TGTGCCAGCGGTTTAAAGGGGGCGGATGGCTACACCTTC.

The V and J genes are TRBV7-9 and TRBJ1-2, with 7 bases fitting TRBD1. From germline, CDR1 is SEHNR and CDR2 FQNEAQ (reference sequence). This CDR3 has 14 residues. Unmatched junction bases numbered 5, after V lost 4 bases and J lost 3 bases. Here the CDR3 reads CASSSRGIDYGYTF. The CDR3 DNA follows: TGTGCCAGCAGCTCCAGGGGGATCGACTATGGCTACACCTTC.

This clonotype was detected only a few times. CDR3 nucleotide sequence: TGTGCCAGCAGTCCAAGACAGGGCAGTATCCAAGAGACCCAGTACTTC. Encoded protein: CASSPRQGSIQETQYF. The chain has TRBV27 and TRBJ2-5, with 7 bases that match TRBD1. Losses at the gene ends were 5 bases for V and 1 base for J; bases not matched to a gene: 10. The V gene's germline CDR1 is MNHEY and CDR2 SMNVEV (reference sequence). The CDR3 is made up of 16 amino acids.

In this sample, this clonotype turned up many times. This chain links TRBV24-1 with TRBJ2-2; 7 positions match TRBD1. CDR1 KGHDR and CDR2 SFDVKD come from the germline V gene. V lost 6 bases, J lost 2 bases, and 5 bases stayed unmatched. CDR3 length equals 15 residues. The CDR3 nucleotides are TGTGCCACCAGTTGGGGACAGATAAACACCGGGGAGCTGTTTTTT. It specifies CATSWGQINTGELFF.

The table lists this clonotype with a few counts. This rearrangement joins TRBV6-6 to TRBJ1-4; D uncertain. CDR3 size: 12 residues. Germline V lookup: CDR1 MNHNY, CDR2 SVGAGI (reference sequence). With 6 bases removed from V and 8 bases from J, the gap between germline ends came to 10 bases. The chain's CDR3 is CASRRVGEKLFF. In nucleotides, the CDR3 is TGTGCCAGCAGGCGGGTCGGGGAAAAACTGTTTTTT.

The rearrangement uses TRBV7-9 and TRBJ1-4; D is undetermined. The CDR3 has 12 amino acids. V gave up 2 bases and J gave up 8 bases, with 6 bases separating them. Germline CDR1 reads SEHNR; CDR2 reads FQNEAQ (reference sequence). CDR3 sequence: CASSLIWEKLFF. CDR3 in DNA: TGTGCCAGCAGCTTAATATGGGAAAAACTGTTTTTT.

This clonotype was counted a few times. The DNA of the CDR3 is TGCAGTACAACAGGGGGCGTCTATGGCTACACCTTC. Amino acids: CSTTGGVYGYTF. This chain links TRBV20-1 with TRBJ1-2; 9 bases match TRBD1. The CDR3 length is 12 residues. Per germline, CDR1 DFQATT and CDR2 SNEGSKA (reference sequence). V was pared by 8 bases and J by 4 bases, with 5 bases of the junction left unmatched.

This clonotype appeared a few times. The genes are TRBV4-3 and TRBJ2-5; 7 nucleotides agree with TRBD2. The length of the CDR3 is 15 residues. Germline assignment: CDR1 LGHNA and CDR2 YSLEER. V lost 1 base to trimming and J lost 5 bases; unmatched junction nucleotides: 7. CDR3 nucleotides: TGCGCCAGCAGCCAAGTGGGGGGGGTGAGCGAGACCCAGTACTTC. Amino acids: CASSQVGGVSETQYF.